Included here is one T cell receptor (beta chain) sequence, with context. What it recognizes is unknown. The source of the sample is a study of cytomegalovirus exposure and HLA in healthy donors. Germline-derived CDR1 and CDR2 are MNHNY and SVGAGI (reference sequence). V lost 6 bases to trimming and J lost 10 bases; unmatched junction nucleotides: 8. This CDR3 is built from 14 residues. The PCR employed 60 Vbeta primers together with 13 Jbeta primers. The protocol was immunoSEQ multiplex PCR, while the TCRdb copy is restricted to in-frame clones and leaves out a portion. The sample shows 200,000 to 250,000 clones, about 70% of them seen only once. General observations from the study: Most of the CMV-associated TCR beta chains (in a later analysis) appeared to be HLA-restricted. More clonal expansion characterized HLA-associated TCR beta chains than equally common others in a later analysis. According to the study, approximately 150 TCR beta chains were cytomegalovirus-associated.

This clonotype originated in a man aged 35-49 years in good health and CMV-seropositive. Sample: PBMCs. This chain links TRBV6-6 with TRBJ1-4; 10 bases are shared with TRBD1. CDR3 bases: TGTGCCAGCAGATCCGGGACAGGGGTCGTAAAACTGTTTTTT. Protein sequence: CASRSGTGVVKLFF.